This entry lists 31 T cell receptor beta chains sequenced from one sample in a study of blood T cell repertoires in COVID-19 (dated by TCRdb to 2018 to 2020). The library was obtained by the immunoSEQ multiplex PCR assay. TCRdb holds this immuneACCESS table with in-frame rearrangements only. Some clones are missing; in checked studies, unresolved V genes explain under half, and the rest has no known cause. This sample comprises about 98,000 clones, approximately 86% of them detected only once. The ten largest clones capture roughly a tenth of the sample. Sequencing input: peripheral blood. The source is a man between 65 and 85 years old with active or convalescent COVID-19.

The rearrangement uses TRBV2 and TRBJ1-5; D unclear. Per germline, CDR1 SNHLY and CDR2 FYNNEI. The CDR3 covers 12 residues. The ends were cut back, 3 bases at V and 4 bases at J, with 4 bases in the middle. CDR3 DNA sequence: TGTGCCAGCAGTGACAGAAATCAGCCCCAGCATTTT. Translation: CASSDRNQPQHF.

The CDR3 loop is CASSTLPGQGQETQYF. CDR3 sequence (DNA): TGTGCCAGCAGCACCCTTCCGGGACAGGGCCAAGAGACCCAGTACTTC. J is TRBJ2-5 and V is TRBV11-2; 9 bases agree with TRBD1. The J segment lost 1 base and the V segment lost 5 bases, leaving 8 bases of the junction unmatched. Germline CDR1 is SGHAT and CDR2 is FQNNGV. The CDR3 is 16 residues long.

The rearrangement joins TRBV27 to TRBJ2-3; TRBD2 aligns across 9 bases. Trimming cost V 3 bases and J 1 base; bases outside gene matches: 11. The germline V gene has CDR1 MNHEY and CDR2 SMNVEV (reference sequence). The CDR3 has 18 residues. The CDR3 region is CASSLGAGGPRRTDTQYF. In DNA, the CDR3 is TGTGCCAGCAGTTTGGGAGCGGGGGGCCCCCGCCGCACAGATACGCAGTATTTT.

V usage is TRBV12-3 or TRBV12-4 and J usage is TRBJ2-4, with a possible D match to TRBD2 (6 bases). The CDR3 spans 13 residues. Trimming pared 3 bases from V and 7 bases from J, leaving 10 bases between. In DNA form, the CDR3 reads TGTGCCAGCAGTTTCGGGAGCCAGAACATTCAGTACTTC. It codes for CASSFGSQNIQYF.

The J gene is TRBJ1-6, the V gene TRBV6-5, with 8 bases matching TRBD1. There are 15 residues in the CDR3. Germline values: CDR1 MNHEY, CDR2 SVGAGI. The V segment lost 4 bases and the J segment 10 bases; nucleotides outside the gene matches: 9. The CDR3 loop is CASSSQGAGLSPLHF. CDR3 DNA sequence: TGTGCCAGCAGTTCCCAGGGGGCCGGGTTATCACCCCTCCACTTT.

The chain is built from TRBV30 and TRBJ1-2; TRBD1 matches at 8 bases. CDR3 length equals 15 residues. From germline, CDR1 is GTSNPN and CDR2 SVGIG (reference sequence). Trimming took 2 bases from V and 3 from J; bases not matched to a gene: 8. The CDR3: CAWSFPGQEYYGYTF. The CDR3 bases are TGTGCCTGGAGTTTTCCGGGACAGGAGTACTATGGCTACACCTTC. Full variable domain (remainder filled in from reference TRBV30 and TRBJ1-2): SQTIHQWPATLVQPVGSPLSLECTVEGTSNPNLYWYRQAAGRGLQLLFYSVGIGQISSEVPQNLSASRPQDRQFILSSKKLLLSDSGFYLCAWSFPGQEYYGYTFGSGTRLTVV.

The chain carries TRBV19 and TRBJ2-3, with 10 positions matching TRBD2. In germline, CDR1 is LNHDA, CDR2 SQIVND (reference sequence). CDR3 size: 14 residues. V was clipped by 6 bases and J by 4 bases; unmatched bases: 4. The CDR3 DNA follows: TGTGCCAGTAGACAGCGGGGGGGCGCAGATACGCAGTATTTT. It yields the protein CASRQRGGADTQYF. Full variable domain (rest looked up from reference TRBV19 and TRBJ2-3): DGGITQSPKYLFRKEGQNVTLSCEQNLNHDAMYWYRQDPGQGLRLIYYSQIVNDFQKGDIAEGYSVSREKKESFPLTVTSAQKNPTAFYLCASRQRGGADTQYFGPGTRLTVL.

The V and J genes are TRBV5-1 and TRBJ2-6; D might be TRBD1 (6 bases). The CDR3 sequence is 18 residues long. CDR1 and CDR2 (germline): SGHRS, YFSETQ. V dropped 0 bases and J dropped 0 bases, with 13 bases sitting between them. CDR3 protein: CASSLVLGGSSGANVLTF. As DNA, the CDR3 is TGCGCCAGCAGCTTGGTGTTAGGGGGTAGCTCTGGGGCCAACGTCCTGACTTTC. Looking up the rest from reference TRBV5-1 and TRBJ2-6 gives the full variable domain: KAGVTQTPRYLIKTRGQQVTLSCSPISGHRSVSWYQQTPGQGLQFLFEYFSETQRNKGNFPGRFSGRQFSNSRSEMNVSTLELGDSALYLCASSLVLGGSSGANVLTFGAGSRLTVL.

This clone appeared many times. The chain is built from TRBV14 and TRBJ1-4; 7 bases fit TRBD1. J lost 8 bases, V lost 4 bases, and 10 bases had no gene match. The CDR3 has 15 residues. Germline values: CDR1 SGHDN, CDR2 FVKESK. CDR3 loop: CASSLMTGPNEKLFF. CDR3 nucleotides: TGTGCCAGCAGCCTCATGACAGGGCCGAACGAAAAACTGTTTTTT.

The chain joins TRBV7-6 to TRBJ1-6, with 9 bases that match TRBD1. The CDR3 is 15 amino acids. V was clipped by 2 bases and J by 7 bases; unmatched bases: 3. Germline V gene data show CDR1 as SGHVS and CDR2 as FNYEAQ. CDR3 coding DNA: TGTGCCAGCAGCTTATCCGACAGGGGGAATTCACCCCTCCACTTT. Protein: CASSLSDRGNSPLHF.

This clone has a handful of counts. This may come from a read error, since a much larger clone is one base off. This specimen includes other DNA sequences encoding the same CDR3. CDR3 residues: CASSLRGTEAFF. The DNA for the CDR3 is TGTGCCAGCAGCTTAAGGGGCACTGAAGCTTTCTTT. This chain links TRBV5-6 with TRBJ1-1; TRBD1 is a possible D gene (5 bases). Trimming cost V 2 bases and J 4 bases, with 6 bases left between them. CDR3 size: 12 residues. Germline CDR1 SGHDT, CDR2 YYEEEE.

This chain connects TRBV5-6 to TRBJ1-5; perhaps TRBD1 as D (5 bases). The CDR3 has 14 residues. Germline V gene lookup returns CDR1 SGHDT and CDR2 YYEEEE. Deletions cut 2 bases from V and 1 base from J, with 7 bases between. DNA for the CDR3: TGTGCCAGCAGCTTTCGGGGGAGCAATCAGCCCCAGCATTTT. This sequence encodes CASSFRGSNQPQHF. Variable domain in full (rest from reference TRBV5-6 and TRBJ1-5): DAGVTQSPTHLIKTRGQQVTLRCSPKSGHDTVSWYQQALGQGPQFIFQYYEEEERQRGNFPDRFSGHQFPNYSSELNVNALLLGDSALYLCASSFRGSNQPQHFGDGTRLSIL.

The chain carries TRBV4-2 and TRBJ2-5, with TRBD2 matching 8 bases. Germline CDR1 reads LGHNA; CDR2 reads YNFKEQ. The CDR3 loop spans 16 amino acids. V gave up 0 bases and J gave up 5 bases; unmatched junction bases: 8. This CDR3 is CASSQDPGGAWETQYF. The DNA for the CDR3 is TGTGCCAGCAGCCAAGATCCGGGGGGGGCCTGGGAGACCCAGTACTTC.

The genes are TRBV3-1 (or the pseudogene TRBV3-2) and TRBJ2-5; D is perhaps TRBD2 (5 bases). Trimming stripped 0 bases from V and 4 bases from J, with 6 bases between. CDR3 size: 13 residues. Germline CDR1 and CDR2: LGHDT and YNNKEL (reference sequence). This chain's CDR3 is CASSQDGVETQYF. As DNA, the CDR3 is TGTGCCAGCAGCCAAGACGGGGTAGAGACCCAGTACTTC.

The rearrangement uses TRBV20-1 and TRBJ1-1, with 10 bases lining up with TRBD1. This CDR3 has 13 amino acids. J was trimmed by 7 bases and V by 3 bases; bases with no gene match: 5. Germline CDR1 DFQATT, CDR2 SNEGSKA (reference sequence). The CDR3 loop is CSASRDRGDEAFF. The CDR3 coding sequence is TGCAGTGCTAGTAGGGACAGGGGTGATGAAGCTTTCTTT.

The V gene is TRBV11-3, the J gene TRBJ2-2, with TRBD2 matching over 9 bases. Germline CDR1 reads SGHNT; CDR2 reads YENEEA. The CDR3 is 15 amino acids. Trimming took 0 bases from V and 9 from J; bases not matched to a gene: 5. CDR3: CASSLDGSGGWELFF. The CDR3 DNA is TGTGCCAGCAGCTTAGATGGTAGCGGGGGCTGGGAGCTGTTTTTT.

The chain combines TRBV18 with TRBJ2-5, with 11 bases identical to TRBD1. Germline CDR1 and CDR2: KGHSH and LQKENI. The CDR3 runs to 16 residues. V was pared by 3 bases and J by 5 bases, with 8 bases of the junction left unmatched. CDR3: CASSPNGQGAGETQYF. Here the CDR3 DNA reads TGTGCCAGCTCACCTAACGGACAGGGGGCAGGGGAGACCCAGTACTTC.

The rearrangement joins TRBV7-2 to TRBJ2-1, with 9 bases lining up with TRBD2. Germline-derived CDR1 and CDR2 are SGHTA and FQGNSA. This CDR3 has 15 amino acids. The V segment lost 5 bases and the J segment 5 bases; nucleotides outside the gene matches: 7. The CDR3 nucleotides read TGTGCCAGCAGCCGTTTAGCGGGGGTGAACAATGAGCAGTTCTTC. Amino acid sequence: CASSRLAGVNNEQFF.

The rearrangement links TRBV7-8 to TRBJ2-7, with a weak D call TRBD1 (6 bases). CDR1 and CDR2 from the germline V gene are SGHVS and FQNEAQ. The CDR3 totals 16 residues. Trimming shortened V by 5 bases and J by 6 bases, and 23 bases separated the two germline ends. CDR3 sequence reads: CASSVDRDIAFREQYF. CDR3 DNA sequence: TGTGCCAGCAGCGTAGATCGGGACATAGCATTCCGCGAGCAGTACTTC. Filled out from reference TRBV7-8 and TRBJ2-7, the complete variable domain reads GAGVSQSPRYKVAKRGQDVALRCDPISGHVSLFWYQQALGQGPEFLTYFQNEAQLDKSGLPSDRFFAERPEGSVSTLKIQRTQQEDSAVYLCASSVDRDIAFREQYFGPGTRLTVT.

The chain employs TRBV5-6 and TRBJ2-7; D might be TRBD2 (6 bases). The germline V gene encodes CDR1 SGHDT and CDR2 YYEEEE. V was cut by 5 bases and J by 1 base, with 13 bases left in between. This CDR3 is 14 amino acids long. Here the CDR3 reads CASSPDGRSYEQYF. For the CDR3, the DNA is TGTGCCAGCAGTCCCGACGGGAGATCCTACGAGCAGTACTTC.

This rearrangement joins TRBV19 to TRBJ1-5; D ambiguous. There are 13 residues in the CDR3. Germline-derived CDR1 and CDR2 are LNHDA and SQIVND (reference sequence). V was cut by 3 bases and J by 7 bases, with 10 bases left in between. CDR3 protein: CASSIPSGQPQHF. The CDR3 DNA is TGTGCCAGTAGTATCCCCTCGGGGCAGCCCCAGCATTTT.

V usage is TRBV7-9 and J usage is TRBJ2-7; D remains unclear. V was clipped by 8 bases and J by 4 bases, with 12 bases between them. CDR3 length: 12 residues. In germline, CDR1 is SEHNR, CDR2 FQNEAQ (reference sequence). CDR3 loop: CASASARYEQYF. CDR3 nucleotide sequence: TGTGCCAGCGCCTCCGCCCGGTACGAGCAGTACTTC.

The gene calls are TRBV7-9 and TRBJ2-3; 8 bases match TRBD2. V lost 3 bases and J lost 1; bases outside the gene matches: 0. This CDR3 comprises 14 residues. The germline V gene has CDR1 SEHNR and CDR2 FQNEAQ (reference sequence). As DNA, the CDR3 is TGTGCCAGCAGCTTGCGGGGGGGCACAGATACGCAGTATTTT. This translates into CASSLRGGTDTQYF.

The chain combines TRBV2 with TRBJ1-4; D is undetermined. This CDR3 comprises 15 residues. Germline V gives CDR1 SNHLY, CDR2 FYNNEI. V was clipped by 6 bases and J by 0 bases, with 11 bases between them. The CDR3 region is CASSHTRATNEKLFF. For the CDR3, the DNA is TGTGCCAGCAGCCACACACGGGCAACTAATGAAAAACTGTTTTTT. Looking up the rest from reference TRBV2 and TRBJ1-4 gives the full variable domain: EPEVTQTPSHQVTQMGQEVILRCVPISNHLYFYWYRQILGQKVEFLVSFYNNEISEKSEIFDDQFSVERPDGSNFTLKIRSTKLEDSAMYFCASSHTRATNEKLFFGSGTQLSVL.

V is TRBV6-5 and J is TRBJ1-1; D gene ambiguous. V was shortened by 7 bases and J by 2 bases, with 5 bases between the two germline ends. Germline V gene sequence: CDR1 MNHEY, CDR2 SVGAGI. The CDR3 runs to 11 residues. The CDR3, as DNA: TGTGCCAGCATCCTAAACACTGAAGCTTTCTTT. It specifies CASILNTEAFF.

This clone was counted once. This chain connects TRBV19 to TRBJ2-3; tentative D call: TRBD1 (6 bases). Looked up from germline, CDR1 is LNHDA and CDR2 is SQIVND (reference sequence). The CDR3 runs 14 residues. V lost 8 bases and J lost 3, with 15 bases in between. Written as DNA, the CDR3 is TGTGCCAGTGGGCCCCGGACAGAGACAGATACGCAGTATTTT. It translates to CASGPRTETDTQYF.

In DNA form, the CDR3 reads TGTGCCAGCAGCTCAGGGTACGATCAGCCCCAGCATTTT. Translated: CASSSGYDQPQHF. This rearrangement joins TRBV5-4 to TRBJ1-5; TRBD1 is a possible D gene (5 bases). Germline assignment: CDR1 SGHNT and CDR2 YYREEE (reference sequence). This CDR3 is built from 13 residues. V was shortened by 3 bases and J by 5 bases, with 9 bases between the two germline ends.

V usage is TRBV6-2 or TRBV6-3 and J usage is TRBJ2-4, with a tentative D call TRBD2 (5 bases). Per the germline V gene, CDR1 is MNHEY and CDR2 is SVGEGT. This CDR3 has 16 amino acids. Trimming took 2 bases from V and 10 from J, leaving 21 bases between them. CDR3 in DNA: TGTGCCAGCAGTTACCACGGACTGGAACAAAAAGGTATTCAGTACTTC. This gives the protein CASSYHGLEQKGIQYF.

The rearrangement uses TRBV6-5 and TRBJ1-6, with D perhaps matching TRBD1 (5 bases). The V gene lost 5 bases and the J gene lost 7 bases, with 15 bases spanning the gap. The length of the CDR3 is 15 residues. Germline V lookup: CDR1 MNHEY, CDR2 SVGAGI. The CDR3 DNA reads TGTGCCAGCAGTCAAAGTCAGGGTTGGAATTCACCCCTCCACTTT. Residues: CASSQSQGWNSPLHF.

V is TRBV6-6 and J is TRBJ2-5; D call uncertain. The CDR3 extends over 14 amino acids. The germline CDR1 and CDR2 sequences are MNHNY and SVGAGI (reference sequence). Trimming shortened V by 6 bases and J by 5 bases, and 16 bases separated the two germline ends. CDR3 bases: TGTGCCAGCAGCTATGGGCAGACGTTTGAGACCCAGTACTTC. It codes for CASSYGQTFETQYF.

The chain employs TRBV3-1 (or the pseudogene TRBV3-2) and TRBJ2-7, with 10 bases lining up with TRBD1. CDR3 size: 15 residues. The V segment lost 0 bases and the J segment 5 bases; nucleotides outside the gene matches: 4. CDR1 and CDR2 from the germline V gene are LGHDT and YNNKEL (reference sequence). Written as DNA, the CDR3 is TGTGCCAGCAGCCAAGATGGGACAGGGGAACACGAGCAGTACTTC. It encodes CASSQDGTGEHEQYF.